This entry lists 9 T cell receptor beta chains sequenced from one sample in a study of CD8 T cells in Susac syndrome. RNA, at roughly 0.5 to 1 ug, was reverse transcribed with random hexamers. TCRdb ran MiXCR on the immunoSEQ multiplex PCR reads and lists one entry per CDR3 protein. There are about 250,000 distinct CDR3 sequences in the sample; around 93% occur only once, and about 0.071% lies in the top ten. Sequencing was performed on CD4+ T cells from PBMCs. Source of these receptors: a human donor with multiple sclerosis.

The CDR3 loop is CASILRVDLYGYTF. The CDR3 DNA reads TGTGCCAGCATCCTAAGGGTGGACCTCTATGGCTACACCTTC. The V and J genes are TRBV7-2 and TRBJ1-2; D call uncertain. V gave up 7 bases and J gave up 4 bases, with 16 bases separating them. CDR3 length equals 14 residues. Germline CDR1 is SGHTA and CDR2 is FQGNSA.

The chain links TRBV4-1 to TRBJ2-3; the match to TRBD1 covers 8 bases. J gave up 8 bases and V 6 bases, and 7 bases lay outside the gene matches. The CDR3 has 13 amino acids. Germline assignment: CDR1 MGHRA and CDR2 YSYEKL. The CDR3 sequence: CASRPTGGGTQYF. CDR3 bases: TGCGCCAGCAGACCCACAGGGGGAGGTACGCAGTATTTT.

This chain uses TRBV9 with TRBJ1-6; no clear D. Trimming shortened V by 0 bases and J by 7 bases, and 11 bases separated the two germline ends. Germline CDR1 is SGDLS and CDR2 is YYNGEE. The CDR3 has 15 amino acids. The CDR3 loop is CASSVVGSRNSPLHF. In DNA, the CDR3 is TGTGCCAGCAGCGTAGTCGGCAGTCGGAATTCACCCCTCCACTTT.

The rearrangement joins TRBV5-1 to TRBJ1-6, with 8 bases matching TRBD1. The CDR3 spans 18 residues. The V gene end was trimmed by 1 base and the J gene end by 7 bases; junction bases not matched to a gene: 13. Per germline, CDR1 SGHRS and CDR2 YFSETQ. The CDR3 here is CASSLYPSRGLGNSPLHF. The CDR3 DNA reads TGCGCCAGCAGCTTGTATCCCTCCAGGGGGCTCGGAAATTCACCCCTCCACTTT. Based on the CDR3 plus reference TRBV5-1 and TRBJ1-6, the full variable domain is KAGVTQTPRYLIKTRGQQVTLSCSPISGHRSVSWYQQTPGQGLQFLFEYFSETQRNKGNFPGRFSGRQFSNSRSEMNVSTLELGDSALYLCASSLYPSRGLGNSPLHFGNGTRLTVT.

V usage is TRBV9 and J usage is TRBJ2-7; TRBD2 agrees at 8 bases. V shed 5 bases, J shed 3 bases, and the junction held 10 bases outside the gene matches. The CDR3 has 15 residues. The V gene's germline CDR1 is SGDLS and CDR2 YYNGEE. CDR3 DNA sequence: TGTGCCAGCAGAAATGGGGTAGCGGGGAGCTACGAGCAGTACTTC. Protein product: CASRNGVAGSYEQYF.

The rearrangement uses TRBV25-1 and TRBJ2-2, with D tentatively TRBD1 (5 bases). V shed 5 bases and J shed 2 bases, with 15 bases lying between them. This CDR3 comprises 16 residues. Germline V CDR1 and CDR2: MGHDK, SYGVNS. DNA for the CDR3: TGTGCCAGCAGTCCACCCCTGCAGGGTAACACCGGGGAGCTGTTTTTT. Residues: CASSPPLQGNTGELFF.

V gene TRBV27 combines with J gene TRBJ1-1; the D is unclear. This CDR3 spans 11 amino acids. Germline lookup yields CDR1 MNHEY and CDR2 SMNVEV (reference sequence). Trimming stripped 4 bases from V and 3 bases from J, with 3 bases between. Written as DNA, the CDR3 is TGTGCCAGCAGTTCATACACTGAAGCTTTCTTT. Its translation is CASSSYTEAFF.

The J gene is TRBJ1-5, the V gene TRBV19; 10 bases map to TRBD1. V trimming: 5 bases; J trimming: 7 bases; junction bases outside the gene matches: 11. Per germline, CDR1 LNHDA and CDR2 SQIVND (reference sequence). The CDR3 contains 16 residues. The CDR3 protein is CASSAGQGGLRQPQHF. The CDR3 DNA sequence: TGTGCCAGTAGTGCCGGACAGGGGGGATTGCGGCAGCCCCAGCATTTT.

The genes are TRBV29-1 and TRBJ1-1; 8 positions agree with TRBD1. The CDR3 length is 14 residues. Germline V gene data show CDR1 as SQVTM and CDR2 as ANQGSEA. V lost 7 bases and J lost 0; bases outside the gene matches: 7. CDR3 loop: CSGRQGALNTEAFF. CDR3 nucleotide sequence: TGCAGCGGCCGGCAGGGGGCCCTGAACACTGAAGCTTTCTTT.